Below are 32 T cell receptor beta chains sequenced from a single sample in a study of blood T cell repertoires in COVID-19. Profiling relied on immunoSEQ multiplex PCR, and the TCRdb table lists in-frame clones only, not all of them. The data hold about 400,000 clones, with 85% to 90% observed a single time. Sequencing was carried out using PBMCs or T cells enriched from blood (not recorded which). These receptors were collected from a woman in her fifties or sixties who had recovered from COVID-19.

This chain connects TRBV5-6 to TRBJ2-3; D might be TRBD1 (6 bases). Germline loops: CDR1 SGHDT, CDR2 YYEEEE. Trimming shortened V by 4 bases and J by 8 bases, and 23 bases separated the two germline ends. This CDR3 has 16 amino acids. In DNA, the CDR3 is TGTGCCAGCAGCCCCTTCGGGTCGACAGGCGTGGGTACGCAGTATTTT. Its translation is CASSPFGSTGVGTQYF.

J is TRBJ2-5 and V is TRBV6-5, with a weak D call TRBD1 (6 bases). This CDR3 contains 13 residues. CDR1 is MNHEY and CDR2 is SVGAGI in the germline V gene. V lost 8 bases to trimming and J lost 1 base, with 11 bases between them. CDR3 in amino acids: CASRGHSQETQYF. Here the CDR3 DNA reads TGTGCCAGCCGGGGACACTCCCAAGAGACCCAGTACTTC.

This clone has a handful of counts. This chain links TRBV10-3 with TRBJ2-1; 9 positions match TRBD2. Germline V CDR1 and CDR2: ENHRY, SYGVKD. The CDR3 has 13 residues. Trimming at V came to 4 bases and at J to 8 bases, leaving 3 bases not matched to a gene. The CDR3 region has the DNA TGTGCCATCAGTGCAGCGGGGGGCCATGAGCAGTTCTTC. Encoded protein: CAISAAGGHEQFF.

The V gene is TRBV30, the J gene TRBJ2-5, with 10 positions matching TRBD1. The length of the CDR3 is 16 residues. Trimming cost V 0 bases and J 3 bases; bases outside gene matches: 7. Germline V gives CDR1 GTSNPN, CDR2 SVGIG (reference sequence). CDR3 coding DNA: TGTGCCTGGAGTGTAAGGGGGGACAGGGGAGAAGAGACCCAGTACTTC. This sequence encodes CAWSVRGDRGEETQYF.

The chain links TRBV12-3 or TRBV12-4 to TRBJ1-2; D is perhaps TRBD1 (5 bases). The V end was cut by 5 bases, the J end by 11 bases, with 15 bases between. CDR3 size: 12 residues. The CDR3 reads CASSPSWGGYTF. CDR3 in DNA: TGTGCCAGCAGTCCGTCGTGGGGGGGATACACCTTC.

In its sample, this clone was seen once. The chain links TRBV18 to TRBJ1-2; D is unclear. Germline values: CDR1 KGHSH, CDR2 LQKENI. The CDR3 spans 16 residues. V shed 3 bases and J shed 7 bases, with 21 bases lying between them. The CDR3 here is CASSPSVSQTMAGYTF. For the CDR3, the DNA is TGTGCCAGCTCACCCTCCGTTTCGCAGACAATGGCTGGCTACACCTTC.

The genes are TRBV19 and TRBJ1-1; 7 positions agree with TRBD1. This CDR3 has 13 residues. Germline lookup yields CDR1 LNHDA and CDR2 SQIVND (reference sequence). Unmatched junction bases numbered 7, after V lost 4 bases and J lost 8 bases. The CDR3 is CASSRQGEVEAFF. The CDR3, as DNA: TGTGCCAGTAGTAGACAGGGCGAAGTAGAAGCTTTCTTT. The variable domain in full, completed from reference TRBV19 and TRBJ1-1, reads DGGITQSPKYLFRKEGQNVTLSCEQNLNHDAMYWYRQDPGQGLRLIYYSQIVNDFQKGDIAEGYSVSREKKESFPLTVTSAQKNPTAFYLCASSRQGEVEAFFGQGTRLTVV.

V gene TRBV7-8 combines with J gene TRBJ1-1; perhaps TRBD1 as D (5 bases). V lost 5 bases, J lost 0 bases, and 13 bases lay in between. Germline CDR1 and CDR2: SGHVS and FQNEAQ. The CDR3 sequence is 15 residues long. The CDR3 protein is CASSGRQYMNTEAFF. Here the CDR3 DNA reads TGTGCCAGCAGCGGAAGACAGTACATGAACACTGAAGCTTTCTTT.

The chain has TRBV4-3 and TRBJ1-1; tentative D call: TRBD1 (6 bases). There are 13 residues in the CDR3. Germline CDR1 and CDR2: LGHNA and YSLEER. V was trimmed by 2 bases and J by 5 bases, leaving 9 bases between them. The CDR3 DNA sequence: TGCGCCAGCAGCCAATCTAGGGGGACTGAAGCTTTCTTT. This translates into CASSQSRGTEAFF.

The rearrangement joins TRBV19 to TRBJ1-1; 10 bases match TRBD1. Germline CDR1 LNHDA, CDR2 SQIVND (reference sequence). The CDR3 is 14 residues long. The V and J ends lost 3 bases and 6 bases, in that order; junction bases with no gene match: 4. The CDR3, as DNA: TGTGCCAGTAGTATCGGGACAGGGGTTCCTGAAGCTTTCTTT. Translation gives CASSIGTGVPEAFF. Based on the CDR3 plus reference TRBV19 and TRBJ1-1, the full variable domain is DGGITQSPKYLFRKEGQNVTLSCEQNLNHDAMYWYRQDPGQGLRLIYYSQIVNDFQKGDIAEGYSVSREKKESFPLTVTSAQKNPTAFYLCASSIGTGVPEAFFGQGTRLTVV.

This clone was recorded only once. This chain joins TRBV30 and TRBJ1-6; D not resolved. V was pared by 8 bases and J by 4 bases, with 21 bases between. This CDR3 is built from 16 residues. Germline CDR1 and CDR2: GTSNPN and SVGIG (reference sequence). The DNA for the CDR3 is TGTGCCCGCTTAGAAAGTCTCCCCCCTTATAATTCACCCCTCCACTTT. Protein: CARLESLPPYNSPLHF.

V and J are TRBV28 and TRBJ1-2; TRBD1 matches at 11 bases. There are 15 residues in the CDR3. J gave up 8 bases and V 6 bases, and 11 bases lay outside the gene matches. Germline CDR1 MDHEN, CDR2 SYDVKM. CDR3 in amino acids: CASRRAGTGGWGYTF. CDR3 in DNA: TGTGCCAGCAGACGAGCCGGGACAGGGGGATGGGGCTACACCTTC.

This chain uses TRBV2 with TRBJ2-7; 8 nucleotides agree with TRBD1. V dropped 6 bases and J dropped 2; count of bases not matched to a gene: 9. This CDR3 comprises 15 residues. The V gene's germline CDR1 is SNHLY and CDR2 FYNNEI. In nucleotides, the CDR3 is TGTGCCAGCAGCGACGGGACACAGGGGGCCTACGAGCAGTACTTC. Protein sequence: CASSDGTQGAYEQYF.

This CDR3 reads CASSLGRGGQDYGYTF. The CDR3 DNA sequence: TGTGCCAGCAGCCTTGGAAGGGGCGGTCAGGACTATGGCTACACCTTC. The genes are TRBV7-9 and TRBJ1-2; a possible D gene is TRBD1 (5 bases). The CDR3 has 16 amino acids. V lost 5 bases and J lost 3, with 19 bases in between. CDR1 is SEHNR, CDR2 FQNEAQ, per germline (reference sequence). Based on the CDR3 plus reference TRBV7-9 and TRBJ1-2, the full variable domain is DTGVSQNPRHKITKRGQNVTFRCDPISEHNRLYWYRQTLGQGPEFLTYFQNEAQLEKSRLLSDRFSAERPKGSFSTLEIQRTEQGDSAMYLCASSLGRGGQDYGYTFGSGTRLTVV.

In this sample, this clone turned up a few times. The genes are TRBV9 and TRBJ1-2, with 8 bases that match TRBD1. The CDR3 length is 13 residues. Germline V gene sequence: CDR1 SGDLS, CDR2 YYNGEE. V lost 4 bases to trimming and J lost 4 bases; unmatched junction nucleotides: 3. The CDR3 loop is CASSTGQVYGYTF. The DNA for the CDR3 is TGTGCCAGCAGCACGGGACAGGTCTATGGCTACACCTTC.

The chain employs TRBV7-2 and TRBJ1-2; 9 bases match TRBD1. Losses at the gene ends were 6 bases for V and 4 bases for J; bases not matched to a gene: 9. This CDR3 is 15 amino acids long. Germline values: CDR1 SGHTA, CDR2 FQGNSA. The CDR3 is CASSSRTGAVYGYTF. For the CDR3, the DNA is TGTGCCAGCAGTTCAAGGACAGGGGCGGTCTATGGCTACACCTTC.

The chain employs TRBV14 and TRBJ2-3; 7 bases map to TRBD1. Germline lookup yields CDR1 SGHDN and CDR2 FVKESK. This CDR3 spans 12 amino acids. The J segment lost 11 bases and the V segment lost 4 bases, leaving 6 bases of the junction unmatched. CDR3 region: CASSRTRTGQYF. CDR3 in DNA: TGTGCCAGCAGCCGGACCCGGACAGGGCAGTATTTT.

J is TRBJ1-1 and V is TRBV6-2 or TRBV6-3, with D possibly being TRBD1 (5 bases). The CDR3 extends over 16 amino acids. CDR1 MNHEY and CDR2 SVGEGT come from the germline V gene. V lost 2 bases and J 1 base, leaving 14 bases between the germline ends. For the CDR3, the DNA is TGTGCCAGCAGTTACAGCCTTGGGGGGAGGAACACTGAAGCTTTCTTT. It translates to CASSYSLGGRNTEAFF.

This rearrangement joins TRBV28 to TRBJ2-3, with a weak D call TRBD1 (6 bases). The CDR3 runs to 15 residues. V was cut by 7 bases and J by 6 bases, with 20 bases left in between. CDR1 is MDHEN and CDR2 is SYDVKM in the germline V gene. The CDR3 spells CASTPFRGGGDTQYF. The CDR3 DNA follows: TGTGCCAGCACTCCTTTCAGGGGCGGTGGGGATACGCAGTATTTT.

The chain links TRBV2 to TRBJ2-6; D perhaps matches TRBD1 (6 bases). V was pared by 7 bases and J by 2 bases, with 12 bases between. In germline, CDR1 is SNHLY, CDR2 FYNNEI. This CDR3 comprises 15 residues. The CDR3 region is CASIQDRAGANVLTF. CDR3 coding DNA: TGTGCCAGCATCCAGGACAGAGCTGGGGCCAACGTCCTGACTTTC.

This chain uses TRBV6-4 with TRBJ1-5; D is ambiguous. The germline gives CDR1 MRHNA, CDR2 SNTAGT. CDR3 length: 13 residues. The V gene lost 2 bases and the J gene lost 9 bases, with 11 bases spanning the gap. This chain's CDR3 is CASSDMPGSPQHF. The CDR3 DNA sequence: TGTGCCAGCAGTGACATGCCCGGGTCGCCCCAGCATTTT.

This clone was recorded only once. The chain has TRBV6-1 and TRBJ1-2, with unresolved D. Germline V gives CDR1 MNHNS, CDR2 SASEGT. This CDR3 contains 14 residues. Trimming shortened V by 1 base and J by 8 bases, and 14 bases separated the two germline ends. The CDR3 reads CASSEEPRTVGYTF. The CDR3 nucleotides read TGTGCCAGCAGTGAAGAGCCGCGAACAGTCGGCTACACCTTC.

The rearrangement links TRBV7-9 to TRBJ1-4, with 7 bases matching TRBD1. V dropped 5 bases and J dropped 4; count of bases not matched to a gene: 7. Germline CDR1 reads SEHNR; CDR2 reads FQNEAQ (reference sequence). The CDR3 is made up of 15 amino acids. DNA of the CDR3: TGTGCCAGCAGCGTGCCGGGACAGTTTAATGAAAAACTGTTTTTT. As protein: CASSVPGQFNEKLFF.

This clone was observed a single time. This chain joins TRBV11-2 and TRBJ2-2; D may be TRBD1 (5 bases). The CDR3 is 13 amino acids. Germline V gives CDR1 SGHAT, CDR2 FQNNGV. CDR3 sequence reads: CAAGQLVTGELFF. DNA of the CDR3: TGTGCTGCAGGGCAATTAGTCACCGGGGAGCTGTTTTTT.

The V and J genes are TRBV3-1 (or the pseudogene TRBV3-2) and TRBJ1-4, with 7 bases fitting TRBD1. The CDR3 is made up of 15 amino acids. Trimming took 7 bases from V and 8 from J; bases not matched to a gene: 13. The V gene's germline CDR1 is LGHDT and CDR2 YNNKEL (reference sequence). The CDR3 spells CASKRTGLSREKLFF. The CDR3 bases are TGTGCCAGCAAAAGGACAGGCCTATCACGGGAAAAACTGTTTTTT.

The rearrangement links TRBV27 to TRBJ2-7; 9 bases agree with TRBD1. The CDR3 sequence is 17 residues long. Germline V gene sequence: CDR1 MNHEY, CDR2 SMNVEV (reference sequence). Losses at the gene ends were 1 base for V and 3 bases for J; bases not matched to a gene: 10. CDR3 nucleotides: TGTGCCAGCAGTTTATTGAAGGGACAGGGAGTCGACTACGAGCAGTACTTC. Residues: CASSLLKGQGVDYEQYF.

V is TRBV12-5 and J is TRBJ2-5; D might be TRBD1 (6 bases). Trimming stripped 3 bases from V and 2 bases from J, with 13 bases between. The CDR3 is made up of 15 amino acids. Germline CDR1 reads LGHNT; CDR2 reads FRNRAP. CDR3 DNA sequence: TGTGCTAGTGGTTTAGACCCGGGACAACAAGAGACCCAGTACTTC. Translation: CASGLDPGQQETQYF.

This chain uses TRBV27 with TRBJ2-3, with D possibly being TRBD2 (5 bases). CDR3 size: 13 residues. The germline V and J ends were trimmed by 8 bases and 0 bases, with 9 bases remaining between them. Per germline, CDR1 MNHEY and CDR2 SMNVEV (reference sequence). For the CDR3, the DNA is TGTGCCAGCGGTGGACTGAGCACAGATACGCAGTATTTT. It is translated as CASGGLSTDTQYF.

The rearrangement uses TRBV4-3 and TRBJ1-2, with no clear D. V gave up 2 bases and J gave up 1 base, with 14 bases separating them. The CDR3 loop spans 16 amino acids. Germline assignment: CDR1 LGHNA and CDR2 YSLEER. The CDR3 loop reads CASSQTAAGNNYGYTF. As DNA, the CDR3 is TGCGCCAGCAGCCAAACCGCCGCCGGGAATAACTATGGCTACACCTTC.

The V and J genes are TRBV5-4 and TRBJ1-1; perhaps TRBD1 as D (6 bases). CDR3 size: 16 residues. V lost 0 bases, J lost 0 bases, and 12 bases lay in between. Looked up from germline, CDR1 is SGHNT and CDR2 is YYREEE (reference sequence). This chain's CDR3 is CASSLDRELMNTEAFF. The CDR3, as DNA: TGTGCCAGCAGCTTGGACAGGGAGCTCATGAACACTGAAGCTTTCTTT.

The CDR3 sequence is CASSTYDRGPSRGYTF. In DNA form, the CDR3 reads TGTGCCAGCAGTACATATGACAGGGGGCCTTCTCGGGGCTACACCTTC. J is TRBJ1-2 and V is TRBV28; 10 bases map to TRBD1. The V gene's germline CDR1 is MDHEN and CDR2 SYDVKM. Trimming cost V 5 bases and J 8 bases; bases outside gene matches: 14. The CDR3 extends over 16 amino acids.

The chain has TRBV12-3 or TRBV12-4 and TRBJ2-7; D is possibly TRBD1 (5 bases). The V end lost 6 bases, the J end lost 7 bases, and 13 bases lay between the germline ends. The length of the CDR3 is 12 residues. The CDR3 loop is CASRTQGREQYF. For the CDR3, the DNA is TGTGCCAGCAGGACCCAGGGTAGGGAGCAGTACTTC.